This TCR beta chain was recorded in a study of T-cell memory formation after mild COVID-19. This clonotype was counted between two and nine times. Its antigen is unknown. V lost 4 bases and J 3 bases, leaving 17 bases between the germline ends. The length of the CDR3 is 15 residues. From germline, CDR1 is SGHRS and CDR2 YFSETQ. TCRdb re-analysed the 5' RACE reads in MiXCR, keeping a single row per CDR3 protein. The sample carries about 140,000 distinct CDR3 sequences, around 14% recorded once. Study outcomes and limitations: Clones that contracted from day 15 to 85 had balanced CD4/CD8; later expanders were CD4+ biased.

The chain recombines TRBV5-1 with TRBJ2-7; possibly TRBD1 or TRBD2 for D (5 bases each). The clonotype was recovered from an adult woman who had mild COVID-19 (a few samples of this study predate the infection). Cell type and time point are not known. Specimen: PBMCs or a T cell subset sorted from them (not recorded which). In nucleotides, the CDR3 is TGCGCCAGCAGCCCGAGGGACCCTTTAAGCTACGAGCAGTACTTC. Protein product: CASSPRDPLSYEQYF.